This T cell receptor (beta chain) was observed in a study of T cells after yellow fever vaccination. Broader study findings: Although most clonotypes did not, a small share appeared in both CD4 and CD8 compartments. Most primary-vaccination clones recurred post-booster (roughly 97% CD4, around 90% CD8). The secondary response peaked faster, at day 5 versus 15, but was weaker.

CDR1 is SGHTA, CDR2 FQGNSA, per germline. Trimming pared 5 bases from V and 0 bases from J, leaving 10 bases between. The CDR3 spans 15 residues. TCR cDNA, made by 5'RACE template switching, carried an added universal primer site and UMIs. In TCRdb, the 5' RACE reads were re-called with MiXCR into one record per CDR3 protein. The top ten clones hold about 15% of a sample with hundreds of thousands of distinct CDR3 sequences, roughly 12% of them seen once. The sample holds many counts of this clonotype. Antigen specificity is unknown. This material consisted of PBMCs, taken on the day of the yellow fever booster vaccination. The V and J genes are TRBV7-2 and TRBJ2-2; tentatively, D is TRBD2 (7 bases). The receptor comes from a man aged 25-45 years who received the YFV17D yellow fever vaccine. Here the CDR3 reads CASSKGGANTGELFF. Here the CDR3 DNA reads TGTGCCAGCAGCAAAGGGGGGGCGAACACCGGGGAGCTGTTTTTT.